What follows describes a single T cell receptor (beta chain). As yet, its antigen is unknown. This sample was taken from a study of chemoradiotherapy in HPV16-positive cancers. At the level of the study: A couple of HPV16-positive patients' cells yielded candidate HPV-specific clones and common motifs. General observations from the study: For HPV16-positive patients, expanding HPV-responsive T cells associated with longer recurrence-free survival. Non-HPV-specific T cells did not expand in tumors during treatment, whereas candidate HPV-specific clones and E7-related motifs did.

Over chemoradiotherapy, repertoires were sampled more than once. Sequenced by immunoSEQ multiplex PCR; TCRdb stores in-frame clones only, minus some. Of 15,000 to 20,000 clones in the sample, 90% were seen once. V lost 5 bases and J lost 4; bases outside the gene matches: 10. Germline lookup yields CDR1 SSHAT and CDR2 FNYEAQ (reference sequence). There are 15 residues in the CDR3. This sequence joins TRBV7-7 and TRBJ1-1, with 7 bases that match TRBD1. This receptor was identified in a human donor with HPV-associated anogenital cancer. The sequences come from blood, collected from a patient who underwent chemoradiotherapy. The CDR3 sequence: CASSPLFRGSTEAFF. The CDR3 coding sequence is TGTGCCAGCAGCCCCCTTTTCAGGGGGTCCACTGAAGCTTTCTTT.